The rows below give T cell receptor beta chains drawn from one sample of a study of blood T cell repertoires in COVID-19. Data came from immunoSEQ multiplex PCR; TCRdb stores just in-frame clones and leaves some out. The repertoire includes fewer than 500,000 clones, just over 85% of them detected once, and 1.4% sits in the top ten. What was sequenced was peripheral blood. These receptors originate from a woman aged 30 to 39 with active or convalescent COVID-19. Both conserved end residues are part of each CDR3. The D gene is left open where the match is weak. Size is stated for part of the rows, as once, few or many counts, or as a class when the clone is expanded.

j_call v_call d_call clone_size cdr3_nt cdr3_aa
TRBJ1-1 TRBV6-5 TRBD1 NA TGTGCCAGCAGTTACTCGACAGGGCACACGGGGACTGAAGCTTTCTTT CASSYSTGHTGTEAFF
TRBJ2-3 TRBV3-1/TRBV3-2 NA NA TGTGCCAGCAGCTCCCCGTATAGCGGCTCCTATAGCACAGATACGCAGTATTTT CASSSPYSGSYSTDTQYF
TRBJ2-2 TRBV6-1 NA NA TGTGCCAGCAGTGAAGGGTGGGGGCGGACCAAGACCGGGGAGCTGTTTTTT CASSEGWGRTKTGELFF
TRBJ1-1 TRBV12-3/TRBV12-4 NA NA TGTGCCAGCAGTCCCAGGGGCACTGAAGCTTTCTTT CASSPRGTEAFF
TRBJ2-1 TRBV21-1 NA NA TGTGCCAGCAGCAAAGGACTAGCGGTAAGCTCCTACAATGAGCAGTTCTTC CASSKGLAVSSYNEQFF
TRBJ2-7 TRBV13 NA few TGTGCCAGCAGCTCCACGACAGGGAGGTACGAGCAGTACTTC CASSSTTGRYEQYF
TRBJ1-1 TRBV6-5 NA NA TGTGCCAGCAGTTACGGGGGGTCGCTGCTGAAAGCTTTCTTT CASSYGGSLLKAFF
TRBJ1-6 TRBV18 NA NA TGTGCCAGCTCACCACAAAACAGGGTGATCCACTTT CASSPQNRVIHF
TRBJ2-7 TRBV5-5 NA NA TGTGCCAGCAGCTTGGAGGACCGGAGGCCCGCCTACGAGCAGTACTTC CASSLEDRRPAYEQYF
TRBJ1-2 TRBV12-3/TRBV12-4 NA NA TGTGCCAGCAGTGGGAGCTATGGCTACACCTTC CASSGSYGYTF
TRBJ2-1 TRBV6-5 NA NA TGTGCCAGCAGTCGTACAGGGTACAATGAGCAGTTCTTC CASSRTGYNEQFF
TRBJ1-1 TRBV19 TRBD1 NA TGTGCCAGTAGTATGGGTCAGTCTGGACAGGGGGCTGAAGCTTTCTTT CASSMGQSGQGAEAFF
TRBJ1-4 TRBV28 NA NA TGTGCCAGCGGGTTTGGCGGGGGAATCGGTAATGAAAAACTGTTTTTT CASGFGGGIGNEKLFF
TRBJ1-5 TRBV5-5 TRBD1 NA TGTGCCAGCAGCCGGACAGGGGATCAGCCCCAGCATTTT CASSRTGDQPQHF